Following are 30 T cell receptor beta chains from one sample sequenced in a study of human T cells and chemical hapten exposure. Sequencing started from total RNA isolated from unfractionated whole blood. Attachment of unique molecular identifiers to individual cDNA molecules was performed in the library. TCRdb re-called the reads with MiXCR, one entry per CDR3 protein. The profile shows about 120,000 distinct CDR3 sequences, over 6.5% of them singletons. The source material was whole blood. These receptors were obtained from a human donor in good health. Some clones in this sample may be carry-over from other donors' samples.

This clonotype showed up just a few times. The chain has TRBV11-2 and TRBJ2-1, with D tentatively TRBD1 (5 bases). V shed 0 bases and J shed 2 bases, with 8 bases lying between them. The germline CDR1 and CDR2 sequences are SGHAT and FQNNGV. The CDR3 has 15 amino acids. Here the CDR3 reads CASSLEQGAYNEQFF. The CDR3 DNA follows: TGTGCCAGCAGCTTAGAGCAGGGCGCCTACAATGAGCAGTTCTTC.

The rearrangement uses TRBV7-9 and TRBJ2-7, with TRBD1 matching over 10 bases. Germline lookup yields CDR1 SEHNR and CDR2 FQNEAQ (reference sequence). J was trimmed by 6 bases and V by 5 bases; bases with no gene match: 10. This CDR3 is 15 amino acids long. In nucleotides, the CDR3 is TGTGCCAGCAGCCCGCCCGGGACAGGGGCCTTCGAGCAGTACTTC. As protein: CASSPPGTGAFEQYF. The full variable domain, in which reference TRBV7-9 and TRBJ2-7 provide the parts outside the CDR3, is DTGVSQNPRHKITKRGQNVTFRCDPISEHNRLYWYRQTLGQGPEFLTYFQNEAQLEKSRLLSDRFSAERPKGSFSTLEIQRTEQGDSAMYLCASSPPGTGAFEQYFGPGTRLTVT.

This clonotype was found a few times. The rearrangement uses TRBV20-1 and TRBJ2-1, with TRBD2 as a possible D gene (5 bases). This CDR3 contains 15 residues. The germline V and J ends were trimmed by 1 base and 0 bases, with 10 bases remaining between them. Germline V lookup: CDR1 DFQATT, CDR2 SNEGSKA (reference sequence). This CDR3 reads CSARARDSSYNEQFF. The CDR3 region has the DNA TGCAGTGCTAGAGCTCGGGATTCCTCCTACAATGAGCAGTTCTTC.

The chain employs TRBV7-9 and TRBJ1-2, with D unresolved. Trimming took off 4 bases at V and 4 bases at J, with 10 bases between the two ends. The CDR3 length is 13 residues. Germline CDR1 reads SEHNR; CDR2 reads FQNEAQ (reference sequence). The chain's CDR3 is CASSSGPVYGYTF. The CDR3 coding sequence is TGTGCCAGCAGCTCCGGCCCCGTCTATGGCTACACCTTC.

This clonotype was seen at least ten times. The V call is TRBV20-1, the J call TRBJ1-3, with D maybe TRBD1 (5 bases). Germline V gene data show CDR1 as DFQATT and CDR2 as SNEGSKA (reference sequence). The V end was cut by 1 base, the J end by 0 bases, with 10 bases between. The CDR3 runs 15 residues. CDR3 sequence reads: CSARAPDNSGNTIYF. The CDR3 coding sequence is TGCAGTGCTAGAGCCCCGGACAACTCTGGAAACACCATATATTTT.

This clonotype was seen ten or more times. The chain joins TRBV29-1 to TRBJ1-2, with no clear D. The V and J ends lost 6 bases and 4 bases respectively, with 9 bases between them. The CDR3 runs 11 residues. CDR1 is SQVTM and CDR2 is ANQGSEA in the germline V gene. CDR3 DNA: TGCAGCGTAAAGAGGGCCTATGGCTACACCTTC. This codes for CSVKRAYGYTF.

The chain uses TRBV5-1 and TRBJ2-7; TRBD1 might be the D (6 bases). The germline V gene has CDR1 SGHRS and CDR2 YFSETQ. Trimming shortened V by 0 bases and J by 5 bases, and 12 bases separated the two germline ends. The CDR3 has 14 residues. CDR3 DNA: TGCGCCAGCAGCTTGGTGGGGGCCTGGAACGAGCAGTACTTC. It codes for CASSLVGAWNEQYF.

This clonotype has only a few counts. The CDR3 DNA reads as TGTGCCAGCAGCTTGAGGCAGCAAGAGACCCAGTACTTC. It translates to CASSLRQQETQYF. This chain joins TRBV7-9 and TRBJ2-5, with D hard to call. CDR1 and CDR2 (germline): SEHNR, FQNEAQ (reference sequence). V was shortened by 3 bases and J by 2 bases, with 7 bases between the two germline ends. The CDR3 extends over 13 amino acids.

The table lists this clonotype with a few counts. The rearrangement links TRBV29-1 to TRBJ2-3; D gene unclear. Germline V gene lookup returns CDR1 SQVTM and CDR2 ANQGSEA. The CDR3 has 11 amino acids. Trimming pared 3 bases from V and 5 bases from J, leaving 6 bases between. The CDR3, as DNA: TGCAGCGTTGATTCCGTAGATACGCAGTATTTT. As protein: CSVDSVDTQYF.

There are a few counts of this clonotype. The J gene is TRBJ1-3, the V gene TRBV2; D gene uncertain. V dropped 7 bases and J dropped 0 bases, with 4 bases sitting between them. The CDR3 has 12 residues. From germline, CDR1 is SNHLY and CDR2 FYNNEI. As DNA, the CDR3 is TGTGCCAGCAAAGACTCTGGAAACACCATATATTTT. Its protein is CASKDSGNTIYF.

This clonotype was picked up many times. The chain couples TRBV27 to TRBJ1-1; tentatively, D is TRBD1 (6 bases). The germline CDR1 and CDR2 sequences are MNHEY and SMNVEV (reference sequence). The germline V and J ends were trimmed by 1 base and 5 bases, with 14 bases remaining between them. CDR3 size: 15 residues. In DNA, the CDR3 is TGTGCCAGCAGTTTATGGCCGGGGGGCCGAACTGAAGCTTTCTTT. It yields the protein CASSLWPGGRTEAFF.

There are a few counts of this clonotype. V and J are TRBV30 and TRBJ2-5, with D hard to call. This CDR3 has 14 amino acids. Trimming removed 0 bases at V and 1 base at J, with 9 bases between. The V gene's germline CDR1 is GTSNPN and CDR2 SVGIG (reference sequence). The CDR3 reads CAWSVVLFQETQYF. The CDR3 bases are TGTGCCTGGAGTGTAGTCCTGTTCCAAGAGACCCAGTACTTC.

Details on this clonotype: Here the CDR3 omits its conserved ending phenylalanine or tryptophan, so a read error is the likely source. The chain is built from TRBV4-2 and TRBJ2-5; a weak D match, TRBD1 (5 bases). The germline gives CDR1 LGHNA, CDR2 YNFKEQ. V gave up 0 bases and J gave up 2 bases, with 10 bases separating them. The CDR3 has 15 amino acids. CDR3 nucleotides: TGTGCCAGCAGCCAAGAGACAGAGGTGCAAGAGACCCAGTACTCC. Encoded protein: CASSQETEVQETQYS.

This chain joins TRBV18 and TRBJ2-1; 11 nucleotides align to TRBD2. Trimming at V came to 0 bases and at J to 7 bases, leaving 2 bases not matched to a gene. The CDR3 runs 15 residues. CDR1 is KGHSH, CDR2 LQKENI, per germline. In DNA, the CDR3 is TGTGCCAGCTCACCACCTTGGACTAGCGGGAATGAGCAGTTCTTC. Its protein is CASSPPWTSGNEQFF.

The CDR3 region has the DNA TGTGCCATCAGTGATTTGCAGCGGGTATCCGGGGAGCTGTTTTTT. This gives the protein CAISDLQRVSGELFF. The chain has TRBV10-3 and TRBJ2-2, with a possible D match to TRBD2 (6 bases). CDR1 is ENHRY and CDR2 is SYGVKD in the germline V gene. V lost 3 bases and J 6 bases, leaving 14 bases between the germline ends. This CDR3 is built from 15 residues.

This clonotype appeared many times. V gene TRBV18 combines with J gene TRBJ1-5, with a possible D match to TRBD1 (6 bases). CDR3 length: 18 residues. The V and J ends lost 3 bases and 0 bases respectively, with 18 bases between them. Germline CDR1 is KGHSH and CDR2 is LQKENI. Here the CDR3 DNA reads TGTGCCAGCTCACCCCGCCCAACAGGGATTTATAGCAATCAGCCCCAGCATTTT. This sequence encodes CASSPRPTGIYSNQPQHF.

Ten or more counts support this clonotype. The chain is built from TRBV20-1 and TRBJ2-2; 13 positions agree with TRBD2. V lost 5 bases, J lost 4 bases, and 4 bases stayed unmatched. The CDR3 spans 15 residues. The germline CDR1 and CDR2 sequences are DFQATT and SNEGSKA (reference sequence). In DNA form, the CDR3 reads TGCAGTGCTCCCGGACTAGCGGGGGTCACCGGGGAGCTGTTTTTT. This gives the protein CSAPGLAGVTGELFF.

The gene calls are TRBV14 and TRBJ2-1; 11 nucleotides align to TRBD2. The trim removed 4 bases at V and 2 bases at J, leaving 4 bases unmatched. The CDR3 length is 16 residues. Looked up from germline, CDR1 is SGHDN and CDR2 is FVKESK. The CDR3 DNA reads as TGTGCCAGCAGCCGTAGCGGGAGGGCCCCCTACAATGAGCAGTTCTTC. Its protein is CASSRSGRAPYNEQFF.

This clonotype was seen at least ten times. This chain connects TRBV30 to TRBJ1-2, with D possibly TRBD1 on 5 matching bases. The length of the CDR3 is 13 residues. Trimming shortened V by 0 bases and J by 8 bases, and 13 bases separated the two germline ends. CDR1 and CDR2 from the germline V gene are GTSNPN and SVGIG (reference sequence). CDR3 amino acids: CAWSVSGKWGYTF. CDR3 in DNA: TGTGCCTGGAGTGTCTCAGGGAAGTGGGGCTACACCTTC. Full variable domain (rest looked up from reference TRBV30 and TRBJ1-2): SQTIHQWPATLVQPVGSPLSLECTVEGTSNPNLYWYRQAAGRGLQLLFYSVGIGQISSEVPQNLSASRPQDRQFILSSKKLLLSDSGFYLCAWSVSGKWGYTFGSGTRLTVV.

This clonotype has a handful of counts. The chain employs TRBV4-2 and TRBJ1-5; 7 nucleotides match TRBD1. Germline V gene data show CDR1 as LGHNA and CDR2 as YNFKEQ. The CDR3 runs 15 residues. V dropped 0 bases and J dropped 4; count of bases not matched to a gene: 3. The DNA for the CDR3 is TGTGCCAGCAGCCAAGACGGACAGGTGAATCAGCCCCAGCATTTT. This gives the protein CASSQDGQVNQPQHF.

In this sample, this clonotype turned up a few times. The CDR3 DNA sequence: TGTGCCGGCCCTCGCGGGGGGCTCTACGAGCAGTACTTC. Its protein is CAGPRGGLYEQYF. V usage is TRBV10-3 and J usage is TRBJ2-7; 8 positions match TRBD2. The V and J ends lost 11 bases and 3 bases, in that order; junction bases with no gene match: 9. The CDR3 is 13 residues long. CDR1 is ENHRY and CDR2 is SYGVKD in the germline V gene.

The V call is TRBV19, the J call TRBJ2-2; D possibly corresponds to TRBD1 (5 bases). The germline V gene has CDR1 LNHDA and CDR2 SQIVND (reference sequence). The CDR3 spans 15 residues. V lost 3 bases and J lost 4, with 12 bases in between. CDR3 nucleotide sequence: TGTGCCAGTAGTATGATCGCAGGGCCCACCGGGGAGCTGTTTTTT. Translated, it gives CASSMIAGPTGELFF.

In DNA form, the CDR3 reads TGTGCCAGCAGCCAAGACGGTCCGGGACAGGGATGGAAGGCGCGGAATTCACCCCTCCACTTT. Amino acids: CASSQDGPGQGWKARNSPLHF. The chain carries TRBV14 and TRBJ1-6, with 9 bases aligning to TRBD1. J gave up 7 bases and V 0 bases, and 19 bases lay outside the gene matches. The CDR3 has 21 amino acids. Germline CDR1 reads SGHDN; CDR2 reads FVKESK.

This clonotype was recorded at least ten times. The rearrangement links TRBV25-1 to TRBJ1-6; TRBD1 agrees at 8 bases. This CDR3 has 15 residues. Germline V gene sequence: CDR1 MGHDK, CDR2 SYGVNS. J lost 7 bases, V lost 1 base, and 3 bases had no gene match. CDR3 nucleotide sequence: TGTGCCAGCAGTGAATTGACAGGGGTAAATTCACCCCTCCACTTT. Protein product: CASSELTGVNSPLHF.

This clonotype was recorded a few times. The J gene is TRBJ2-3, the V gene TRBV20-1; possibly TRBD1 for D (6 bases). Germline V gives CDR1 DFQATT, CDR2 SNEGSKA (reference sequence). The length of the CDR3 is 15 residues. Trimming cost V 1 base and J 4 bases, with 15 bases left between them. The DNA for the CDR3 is TGCAGTGCTAGAGTTCAGGGACACATGTCAGATACGCAGTATTTT. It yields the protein CSARVQGHMSDTQYF.

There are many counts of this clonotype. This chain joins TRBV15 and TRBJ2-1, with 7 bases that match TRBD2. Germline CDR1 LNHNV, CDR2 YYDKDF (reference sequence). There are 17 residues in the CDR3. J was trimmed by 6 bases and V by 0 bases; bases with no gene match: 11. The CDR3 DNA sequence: TGTGCCACCAGCAGAGATCTCGGGGCGGGGGAGAGCAATGAGCAGTTCTTC. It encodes CATSRDLGAGESNEQFF.

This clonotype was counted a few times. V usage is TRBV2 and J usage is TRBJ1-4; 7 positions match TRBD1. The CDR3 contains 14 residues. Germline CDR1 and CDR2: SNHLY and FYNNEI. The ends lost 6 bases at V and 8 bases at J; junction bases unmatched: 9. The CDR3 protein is CASRNEGAWEKLFF. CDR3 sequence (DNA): TGTGCCAGCAGGAACGAGGGGGCGTGGGAAAAACTGTTTTTT.

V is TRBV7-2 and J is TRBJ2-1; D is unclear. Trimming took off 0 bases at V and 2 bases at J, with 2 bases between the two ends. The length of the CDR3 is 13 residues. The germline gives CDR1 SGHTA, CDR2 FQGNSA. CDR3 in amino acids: CASSLAPYNEQFF. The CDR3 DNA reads TGTGCCAGCAGCTTAGCGCCCTACAATGAGCAGTTCTTC.

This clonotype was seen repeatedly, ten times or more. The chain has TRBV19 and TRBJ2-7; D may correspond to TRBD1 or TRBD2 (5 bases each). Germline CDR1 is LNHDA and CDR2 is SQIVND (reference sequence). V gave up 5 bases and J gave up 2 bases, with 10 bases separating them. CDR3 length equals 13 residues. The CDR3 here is CASSEGTTYEQYF. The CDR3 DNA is TGTGCCAGTAGTGAGGGGACCACCTACGAGCAGTACTTC. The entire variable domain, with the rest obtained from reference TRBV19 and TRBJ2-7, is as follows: DGGITQSPKYLFRKEGQNVTLSCEQNLNHDAMYWYRQDPGQGLRLIYYSQIVNDFQKGDIAEGYSVSREKKESFPLTVTSAQKNPTAFYLCASSEGTTYEQYFGPGTRLTVT.

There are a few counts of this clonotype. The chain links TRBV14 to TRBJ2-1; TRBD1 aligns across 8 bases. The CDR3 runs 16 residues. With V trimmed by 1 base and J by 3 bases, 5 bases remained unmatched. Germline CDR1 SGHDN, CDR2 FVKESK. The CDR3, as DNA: TGTGCCAGCAGCCAAGTGTCAGGGGGCTTCTACAATGAGCAGTTCTTC. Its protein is CASSQVSGGFYNEQFF.